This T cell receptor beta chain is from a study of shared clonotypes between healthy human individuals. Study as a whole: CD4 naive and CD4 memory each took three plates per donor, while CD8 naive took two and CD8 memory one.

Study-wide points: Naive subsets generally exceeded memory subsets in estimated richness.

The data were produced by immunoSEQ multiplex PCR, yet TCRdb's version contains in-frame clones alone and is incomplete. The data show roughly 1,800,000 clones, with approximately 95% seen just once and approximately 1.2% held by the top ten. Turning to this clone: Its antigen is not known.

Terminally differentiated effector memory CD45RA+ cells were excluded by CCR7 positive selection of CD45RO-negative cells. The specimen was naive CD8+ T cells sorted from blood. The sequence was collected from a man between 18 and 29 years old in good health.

CDR3 amino acids: CASSYDQRVGDTEAFF. The CDR3 DNA follows: TGTGCCAGCAGTTACGACCAGAGGGTGGGGGACACTGAAGCTTTCTTT. The gene calls are TRBV6-5 and TRBJ1-1; tentatively, D is TRBD1 (5 bases). CDR1 is MNHEY, CDR2 SVGAGI, per germline. The CDR3 contains 16 residues. V was cut by 2 bases and J by 3 bases, with 16 bases left in between.